The TCR beta chain under discussion was sequenced for a study of blood T cell repertoires in COVID-19. About the study: Whether acute or convalescent, the COVID-19 samples came from the United States, Italy and Spain. T cells, B-cell-depleted T cells, or PBMCs provided the cDNA or gDNA that served as material.

TCRdb's table, derived via immunoSEQ multiplex PCR, lists solely in-frame clones and lacks some. The sample carries some 130,000 clones, more than 75% recorded once. This CDR3 contains 15 residues. V was clipped by 2 bases and J by 5 bases; unmatched bases: 7. The germline gives CDR1 MDHEN, CDR2 SYDVKM. This clonotype was sampled from a man in his sixties or seventies with active COVID-19. The sequenced sample was peripheral blood. The chain uses TRBV28 and TRBJ1-2; 8 bases are shared with TRBD1. The CDR3 spells CASSLLTGGVYGYTF. The CDR3 DNA reads TGTGCCAGCAGTTTACTCACAGGGGGGGTTTATGGCTACACCTTC.